The rows below give T cell receptor beta chains drawn from one sample of a study of T-cell memory formation after mild COVID-19. Via MiXCR, TCRdb re-called the 5' RACE reads, giving one row per CDR3 protein. This table holds 400,000 or so distinct CDR3 sequences, around 21% found once. Sequencing used PBMCs or a T cell subset sorted from them (not recorded which). The receptors were sampled from an adult woman who had mild COVID-19 (a few samples of this study predate the infection). Cell type and time point are not known. CDR3s include the opening cysteine and the closing phenylalanine or tryptophan. A D gene is named only where the DNA matches it firmly. Some rows have no size entry. The others give once, few or many, or a class for an expanded clone.

TRBV20-1	NA	13	NA	TRBJ1-3	CSARQISGNTIYF	TGCAGTGCTAGACAGATCTCTGGAAACACCATATATTTT
TRBV27	NA	15	NA	TRBJ2-3	CASSLWGRPTDTQYF	TGTGCCAGCAGTTTATGGGGCAGGCCGACAGATACGCAGTATTTT
TRBV18	TRBD1	14	few	TRBJ1-6	CASSPGTGTSPLHF	TGTGCCAGCTCACCCGGGACAGGGACTTCACCCCTCCACTTT
TRBV11-3	NA	12	few	TRBJ1-2	CASSPRDDGYTF	TGTGCCAGCAGCCCCAGGGACGATGGCTACACCTTC
TRBV20-1	TRBD1	14	NA	TRBJ2-7	CSATLGTAHYEQYF	TGCAGTGCTACCCTAGGGACAGCGCACTACGAGCAGTACTTC
TRBV4-2	NA	15	few	TRBJ2-3	CASSNRDSGSGTQYF	TGTGCCAGCAGCAACCGGGACTCCGGGTCTGGTACGCAGTATTTT
TRBV12-3/TRBV12-4	NA	17	NA	TRBJ2-3	CASSSGDRDTKTDTQYF	TGTGCCAGCAGTTCGGGTGACCGGGACACTAAGACAGATACGCAGTATTTT
TRBV19	TRBD1	15	NA	TRBJ2-1	CASSPDRGPYNEQFF	TGTGCCAGTAGTCCGGACAGGGGTCCCTACAATGAGCAGTTCTTC
TRBV6-6	TRBD2	16	NA	TRBJ2-7	CASSYSANTAGDGQYF	TGTGCCAGCAGTTACTCAGCGAACACGGCGGGGGACGGGCAGTACTTC
TRBV4-2	NA	14	few	TRBJ1-4	CASSPSGTNEKLFF	TGTGCCAGCAGCCCGAGTGGTACTAATGAAAAACTGTTTTTT
TRBV29-1	NA	12	few	TRBJ2-7	CSTESNTYEQYF	TGCAGTACGGAATCCAATACCTACGAGCAGTACTTC
TRBV23-1	NA	15	NA	TRBJ1-4	CASSQSQVPGEKLFF	TGCGCCAGCAGTCAATCACAGGTCCCCGGGGAAAAACTGTTTTTT
TRBV3-1	NA	13	many	TRBJ1-1	CASSQGPNTEAFF	TGTGCCAGCAGCCAAGGACCGAACACTGAAGCTTTCTTT
TRBV29-1	TRBD1	11	few	TRBJ1-2	CSDRQGDGYTF	TGCAGCGACAGACAGGGAGATGGCTACACCTTC
TRBV29-1	TRBD2	13	few	TRBJ2-7	CSVELAGSYEQYF	TGCAGCGTTGAACTAGCGGGCTCCTACGAGCAGTACTTC
TRBV20-1	TRBD2	15	NA	TRBJ2-5	CSAWGLAVAQETQYF	TGCAGTGCTTGGGGACTAGCGGTTGCCCAAGAGACCCAGTACTTC
TRBV5-1	TRBD1	14	many	TRBJ2-5	CASSLQGYQETQYF	TGCGCCAGCAGCTTACAGGGGTACCAAGAGACCCAGTACTTC
TRBV7-9	NA	19	few	TRBJ2-3	CASSPKGQITGKGTDTQYF	TGTGCCAGCAGCCCTAAGGGCCAAATCACAGGGAAGGGGACAGATACGCAGTATTTT
TRBV27	NA	14	few	TRBJ1-1	CASSLSTGARGAFF	TGTGCCAGCAGTTTATCGACAGGTGCCCGCGGGGCTTTCTTT
TRBV20-1	TRBD1	14	few	TRBJ1-6	CSAWVGTGDSPLHF	TGCAGTGCGTGGGTCGGGACAGGGGATTCACCCCTCCACTTT
TRBV2	NA	15	few	TRBJ1-5	CATKKSWTVSQPQHF	TGTGCCACCAAAAAATCGTGGACAGTCTCCCAGCCCCAGCATTTT
TRBV4-1	TRBD1	16	few	TRBJ2-3	CASSPGGTGDADTQYF	TGCGCCAGCAGCCCCGGGGGGACAGGGGACGCAGATACGCAGTATTTT